This TCR beta chain came from a study of shared clonotypes between healthy human individuals. Background on the study: Per donor, three plates held CD4 naive cells, three held CD4 memory, two held CD8 naive and one held CD8 memory.

The CDR3 spans 14 residues. Looked up from germline, CDR1 is SNHLY and CDR2 is FYNNEI. The germline V and J ends were trimmed by 2 bases and 1 base, with 3 bases remaining between them. Adult Caucasians living in Nashville, Tennessee made up all of the donors. Replicate PCRs from sorted subsets contained roughly 220 ng DNA, which is 29,000 or so T cell genomes. Methods used by the authors: ImmunoSEQ only sent back junction sequences with no quality scores, so filtering was done differently. TCRdb's copy holds only in-frame clones and misses some; the assay was immunoSEQ multiplex PCR. Clone size and V and J calls were adopted from that table, with D and trimming inferred from the DNA. This repertoire shows 2 million to 2.5 million clones, around 95% found once; its top ten account for 0.1% to 0.15%.

This clonotype originated in a man between 18 and 29 years old in good health. The chain employs TRBV2 and TRBJ2-6; no clear D gene. The sequenced sample was naive CD4+ T cells sorted from blood. Subset: CD45RA+ positively selected. CDR3 sequence reads: CASSEQSGANVLTF. DNA of the CDR3: TGTGCCAGCAGTGAACAGTCTGGGGCCAACGTCCTGACTTTC.